What follows are 24 T cell receptor beta chains derived from one specimen sequenced in a study of PD-1 blockade in mismatch repair-deficient tumors. TCRdb's copy holds only in-frame clones and misses some; the assay was immunoSEQ multiplex PCR. This table holds about 68,000 clones, almost 80% found once. The sample in question was peripheral blood, obtained 2 weeks after starting pembrolizumab. The receptors stem from an adult with mismatch repair-deficient cancer.

This chain links TRBV5-6 with TRBJ1-3, with unresolved D. Looked up from germline, CDR1 is SGHDT and CDR2 is YYEEEE. This CDR3 is built from 15 residues. Between the trimmed V and J ends, which lost 1 base and 0 bases, there was a span of 8 bases. Here the CDR3 reads CASSLWPSSGNTIYF. CDR3 DNA sequence: TGTGCCAGCAGCTTGTGGCCGAGCTCTGGAAACACCATATATTTT.

This clone was observed once. The chain employs TRBV2 and TRBJ1-2, with TRBD1 matching 8 bases. Germline CDR1 and CDR2: SNHLY and FYNNEI. The CDR3 runs to 15 residues. Trimming removed 2 bases from V and 5 bases from J; junction bases left unmatched: 7. The CDR3 loop is CASSESGQGLYGYTF. DNA for the CDR3: TGTGCCAGCAGTGAATCCGGACAGGGCTTATATGGCTACACCTTC.

The chain joins TRBV5-6 to TRBJ1-1; D possibly corresponds to TRBD1 (6 bases). The CDR3 is made up of 16 amino acids. V was clipped by 2 bases and J by 4 bases, with 18 bases between them. Germline V gene lookup returns CDR1 SGHDT and CDR2 YYEEEE. CDR3 protein: CASSFRGARFATEAFF. Written as DNA, the CDR3 is TGTGCCAGCAGCTTTCGGGGGGCGCGATTTGCCACTGAAGCTTTCTTT.

The V call is TRBV5-1, the J call TRBJ2-7, with 8 bases lining up with TRBD1. The CDR3 contains 13 residues. Germline values: CDR1 SGHRS, CDR2 YFSETQ. V lost 5 bases, J lost 3 bases, and 4 bases stayed unmatched. CDR3 in DNA: TGCGCCAGCAGGGAGGGGACAGGCTACGAGCAGTACTTC. Amino acid sequence: CASREGTGYEQYF.

The V call is TRBV5-1, the J call TRBJ1-1; TRBD1 matches at 8 bases. CDR3 length equals 14 residues. Germline values: CDR1 SGHRS, CDR2 YFSETQ. Losses at the gene ends were 1 base for V and 5 bases for J; bases not matched to a gene: 4. The chain's CDR3 is CASSLQGAMTEAFF. DNA of the CDR3: TGCGCCAGCAGCTTGCAGGGGGCTATGACTGAAGCTTTCTTT.

The sample holds a few counts of this clone. The V call is TRBV7-2, the J call TRBJ2-2, with 8 positions matching TRBD2. V was clipped by 5 bases and J by 7 bases; unmatched bases: 6. Germline values: CDR1 SGHTA, CDR2 FQGNSA. The CDR3 has 14 amino acids. The CDR3 DNA is TGTGCCAGCAGCGCTGCGGGAGGAGGCGGGGAGCTGTTTTTT. The encoded protein is CASSAAGGGGELFF.

V gene TRBV29-1 combines with J gene TRBJ2-3; TRBD2 matches at 14 bases. This CDR3 comprises 20 residues. Germline CDR1 SQVTM, CDR2 ANQGSEA. V dropped 0 bases and J dropped 7; count of bases not matched to a gene: 18. CDR3 nucleotides: TGCAGCGTTGAAGATAGGCCGGGACTAGCGGGAGAGCTACGACCTTATACGCAGTATTTT. Amino acids: CSVEDRPGLAGELRPYTQYF.

This chain connects TRBV5-4 to TRBJ2-3; 8 nucleotides match TRBD2. The germline V gene has CDR1 SGHNT and CDR2 YYREEE (reference sequence). V was pared by 0 bases and J by 8 bases, with 8 bases of the junction left unmatched. The CDR3 length is 15 residues. CDR3 in DNA: TGTGCCAGCAGCTTGGACGGGAGGGCCGGGGGTACGCAGTATTTT. Amino acids: CASSLDGRAGGTQYF.

The rearrangement uses TRBV5-1 and TRBJ2-7; TRBD2 aligns across 8 bases. Trimming at V came to 0 bases and at J to 3 bases, leaving 5 bases not matched to a gene. The CDR3 covers 15 residues. The germline V gene has CDR1 SGHRS and CDR2 YFSETQ. DNA of the CDR3: TGCGCCAGCAGCTTGGGGGGACTAGGAAGCTACGAGCAGTACTTC. Translating it yields CASSLGGLGSYEQYF.

This clone was recorded a few times. The V gene is TRBV5-1, the J gene TRBJ2-7; no reliable D call. This CDR3 is built from 13 residues. CDR1 is SGHRS, CDR2 YFSETQ, per germline. The germline V and J ends were trimmed by 1 base and 2 bases, with 7 bases remaining between them. As DNA, the CDR3 is TGCGCCAGCAGCTTGTCCTTGGCCTACGAGCAGTACTTC. It translates to CASSLSLAYEQYF.

The sample holds a few counts of this clone. The chain joins TRBV10-3 to TRBJ1-2; 10 positions agree with TRBD1. This CDR3 contains 17 residues. Per the germline V gene, CDR1 is ENHRY and CDR2 is SYGVKD. Trimming removed 5 bases from V and 1 base from J; junction bases left unmatched: 10. CDR3 region: CAISNPTGGAVNYGYTF. CDR3 sequence (DNA): TGTGCCATCAGTAACCCGACAGGGGGCGCGGTTAACTATGGCTACACCTTC.

This clone was observed a single time. The chain recombines TRBV19 with TRBJ2-1; 13 positions agree with TRBD2. Germline V gives CDR1 LNHDA, CDR2 SQIVND (reference sequence). V trimming: 5 bases; J trimming: 4 bases; junction bases outside the gene matches: 2. The CDR3 extends over 15 amino acids. CDR3 region: CASSPGLAGYNEQFF. DNA of the CDR3: TGTGCCAGTAGTCCGGGACTAGCGGGGTACAATGAGCAGTTCTTC.

The count of this clone is one. V and J are TRBV7-9 and TRBJ2-7; D could derive from TRBD1 or TRBD2 (6 bases each). With 4 bases removed from V and 2 bases from J, the gap between germline ends came to 18 bases. Germline V gene data show CDR1 as SEHNR and CDR2 as FQNEAQ (reference sequence). The CDR3 is 16 residues long. CDR3 coding DNA: TGTGCCAGCAGCTCGATTGGGGGGCGCATCACCTACGAGCAGTACTTC. Its translation: CASSSIGGRITYEQYF. The whole variable domain, remainder taken from reference TRBV7-9 and TRBJ2-7, is DTGVSQNPRHKITKRGQNVTFRCDPISEHNRLYWYRQTLGQGPEFLTYFQNEAQLEKSRLLSDRFSAERPKGSFSTLEIQRTEQGDSAMYLCASSSIGGRITYEQYFGPGTRLTVT.

This chain links TRBV6-6 with TRBJ1-4; D gene ambiguous. Deletions cut 6 bases from V and 5 bases from J, with 10 bases between. The CDR3 has 13 residues. Germline V gene data show CDR1 as MNHNY and CDR2 as SVGAGI (reference sequence). The CDR3 protein is CASRRRPNEKLFF. CDR3 nucleotides: TGTGCCAGCAGGCGTAGGCCGAATGAAAAACTGTTTTTT.

The rearrangement uses TRBV20-1 and TRBJ1-1; D uncertain. The CDR3 extends over 11 amino acids. The V and J ends lost 6 bases and 9 bases respectively, with 14 bases between them. In germline, CDR1 is DFQATT, CDR2 SNEGSKA (reference sequence). The CDR3 bases are TGCAGTGCCTTCGGGGAGGCGAAAGCTTTCTTT. It translates to CSAFGEAKAFF.

The genes are TRBV6-1 and TRBJ2-7; 14 bases are a match to TRBD2. CDR1 is MNHNS, CDR2 SASEGT, per germline. The length of the CDR3 is 17 residues. V lost 3 bases, J lost 4 bases, and 8 bases stayed unmatched. CDR3 amino acids: CASSDPGLAGARYEQYF. The CDR3 region has the DNA TGTGCCAGCAGTGATCCGGGACTAGCGGGAGCTAGATACGAGCAGTACTTC.

V gene TRBV30 combines with J gene TRBJ1-3; D gene unclear. This CDR3 comprises 12 residues. Per germline, CDR1 GTSNPN and CDR2 SVGIG (reference sequence). V was cut by 5 bases and J by 1 base, with 6 bases left in between. In DNA form, the CDR3 reads TGTGCCTGGGAGGTGTCTGGAAACACCATATATTTT. Its protein product is CAWEVSGNTIYF.

This chain uses TRBV6-1 with TRBJ2-7; D assignment may be TRBD1 or TRBD2 (5 bases each). Germline CDR1 reads MNHNS; CDR2 reads SASEGT. The CDR3 is 14 residues long. Trimming removed 8 bases from V and 3 bases from J, with 17 bases in between. The CDR3 nucleotides are TGTGCCAGCCTTACACAGTGGGGGATCTACGAGCAGTACTTC. This translates into CASLTQWGIYEQYF.

The chain employs TRBV19 and TRBJ2-3; TRBD1 matches at 7 bases. Trimming took 1 base from V and 0 from J; bases not matched to a gene: 7. CDR1 and CDR2 (germline): LNHDA, SQIVND (reference sequence). The CDR3 is made up of 17 amino acids. In DNA form, the CDR3 reads TGTGCCAGTAGTATAGGACAGGGATCCGTAAGCACAGATACGCAGTATTTT. Its protein is CASSIGQGSVSTDTQYF.

The chain couples TRBV20-1 to TRBJ2-5; the D gene is possibly TRBD2 (5 bases). The CDR3 totals 11 residues. Trimming cost V 6 bases and J 5 bases, with 10 bases left between them. The germline CDR1 and CDR2 sequences are DFQATT and SNEGSKA (reference sequence). This CDR3 is CSAELGETQYF. In DNA, the CDR3 is TGCAGTGCGGAACTAGGCGAGACCCAGTACTTC.

The V call is TRBV5-6, the J call TRBJ2-2, with TRBD2 matching 9 bases. J gave up 3 bases and V 1 base, and 10 bases lay outside the gene matches. Germline CDR1 SGHDT, CDR2 YYEEEE. The CDR3 runs to 18 residues. The CDR3 protein is CASSLSPASGTHTGELFF. The CDR3 bases are TGTGCCAGCAGCTTGTCTCCGGCTAGCGGGACCCACACCGGGGAGCTGTTTTTT.

This clone was seen only once. Here the CDR3 reads CASSLGVSGPGSYNEQFF. CDR3 bases: TGCGCCAGCAGCTTGGGAGTCTCGGGGCCAGGGTCCTACAATGAGCAGTTCTTC. V is TRBV5-1 and J is TRBJ2-1; D possibly uses TRBD1 or TRBD2 (5 bases each). The germline gives CDR1 SGHRS, CDR2 YFSETQ. V lost 0 bases and J lost 1, with 17 bases in between. CDR3 length equals 18 residues. The variable domain in full, completed from reference TRBV5-1 and TRBJ2-1, reads KAGVTQTPRYLIKTRGQQVTLSCSPISGHRSVSWYQQTPGQGLQFLFEYFSETQRNKGNFPGRFSGRQFSNSRSEMNVSTLELGDSALYLCASSLGVSGPGSYNEQFFGPGTRLTVL.

This sequence joins TRBV14 and TRBJ2-7, with D perhaps being TRBD1 or TRBD2 (5 bases each). The V and J ends lost 0 bases and 2 bases respectively, with 14 bases between them. CDR3 length: 16 amino acids. The germline CDR1 and CDR2 sequences are SGHDN and FVKESK. The CDR3 sequence: CASSQDLGTGTYEQYF. In nucleotides, the CDR3 is TGTGCCAGCAGCCAAGATTTGGGGACGGGGACCTACGAGCAGTACTTC. Variable domain in full (rest from reference TRBV14 and TRBJ2-7): EAGVTQFPSHSVIEKGQTVTLRCDPISGHDNLYWYRRVMGKEIKFLLHFVKESKQDESGMPNNRFLAERTGGTYSTLKVQPAELEDSGVYFCASSQDLGTGTYEQYFGPGTRLTVT.

This clone was seen a handful of times. The chain couples TRBV9 to TRBJ1-2; a possible D gene is TRBD1 (5 bases). This CDR3 is built from 15 residues. Trimming left V 4 bases short and J 1 base short, with 14 bases between. The germline gives CDR1 SGDLS, CDR2 YYNGEE. The CDR3 nucleotides are TGTGCCAGCAGCCCCACTGACAGATTTAACTATGGCTACACCTTC. It is translated as CASSPTDRFNYGYTF.